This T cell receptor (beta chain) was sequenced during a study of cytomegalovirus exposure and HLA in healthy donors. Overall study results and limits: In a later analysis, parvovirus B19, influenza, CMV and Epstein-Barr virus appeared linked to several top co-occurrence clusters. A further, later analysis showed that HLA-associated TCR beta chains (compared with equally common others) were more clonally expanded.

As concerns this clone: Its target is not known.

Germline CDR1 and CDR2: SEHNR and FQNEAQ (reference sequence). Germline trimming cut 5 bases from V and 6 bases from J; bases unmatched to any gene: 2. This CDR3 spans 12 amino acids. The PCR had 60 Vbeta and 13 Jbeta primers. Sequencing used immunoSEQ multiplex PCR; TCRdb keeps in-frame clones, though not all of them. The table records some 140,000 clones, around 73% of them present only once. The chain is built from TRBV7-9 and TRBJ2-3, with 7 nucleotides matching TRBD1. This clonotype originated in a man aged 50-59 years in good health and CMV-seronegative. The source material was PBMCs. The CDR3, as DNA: TGTGCCAGCAGCACACAGGGGGATACGCAGTATTTT. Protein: CASSTQGDTQYF.